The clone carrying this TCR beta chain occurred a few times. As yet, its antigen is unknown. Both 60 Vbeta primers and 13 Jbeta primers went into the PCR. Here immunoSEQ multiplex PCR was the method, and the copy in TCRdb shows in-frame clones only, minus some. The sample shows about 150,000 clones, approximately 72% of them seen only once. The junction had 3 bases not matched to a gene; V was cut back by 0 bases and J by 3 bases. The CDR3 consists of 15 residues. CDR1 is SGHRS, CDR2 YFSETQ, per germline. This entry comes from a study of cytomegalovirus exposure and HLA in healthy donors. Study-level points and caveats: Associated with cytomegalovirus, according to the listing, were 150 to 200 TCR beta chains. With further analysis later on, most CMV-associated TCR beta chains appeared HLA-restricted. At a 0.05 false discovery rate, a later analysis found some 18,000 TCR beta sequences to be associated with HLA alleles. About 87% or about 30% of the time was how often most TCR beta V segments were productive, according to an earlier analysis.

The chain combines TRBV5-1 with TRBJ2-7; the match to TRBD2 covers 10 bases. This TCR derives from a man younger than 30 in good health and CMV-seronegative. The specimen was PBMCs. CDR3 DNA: TGCGCCAGCAGCTTGGAACTAGCGGGGTACTACGAGCAGTACTTC. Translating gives CASSLELAGYYEQYF.